A selection of T cell receptor beta chains follows, all from one sample in a study of beta chain features in type 1 diabetes. TCRdb's table, derived via immunoSEQ multiplex PCR, lists solely in-frame clones and lacks some. The sample has 250,000 or so clones, 68% seen once. The sample was naive CD4+ T cells from blood. These receptors all come from a man aged 25-45 years in good health. CDR3s include the opening cysteine and the closing phenylalanine or tryptophan. The D gene is left open where the match is weak. Only part of the rows carry a size: once, few, many, or a class if the clone is expanded.

>.|.|TRBV29-1|TRBJ2-5
TGCAGCGTTGTCCTCCGAGGGGAGGAGCAGTACTTC
CSVVLRGEEQYF
>few|.|TRBV30|TRBJ1-2
TGTGCCTGGAGTGTACAAGGCTATGGCTACACCTTC
CAWSVQGYGYTF
>.|.|TRBV30|TRBJ1-2
TGTGCCTGGAGTGTTCCCGCCGGGACTAACTATGGCTACACCTTC
CAWSVPAGTNYGYTF
>.|TRBD1|TRBV29-1|TRBJ2-5
TGCAGCGTCGAGAGGGACAGAGGAGGGACCCAGTACTTC
CSVERDRGGTQYF
>.|.|TRBV20-1|TRBJ2-5
TGCAGTGCTACCCCTGAAGAGACCCAGTACTTC
CSATPEETQYF
>.|.|TRBV25-1|TRBJ2-5
TGTGCCAGCAGTGATGTAACGAAAGGGACCCAGTACTTC
CASSDVTKGTQYF
>once|.|TRBV30|TRBJ2-5
TGTGCCTGGAGTGTAAACTTCCAAGAGACCCAGTACTTC
CAWSVNFQETQYF
>.|.|TRBV19|TRBJ2-1
TGTGCCAGTAGTATATACAATGAGCAGTTCTTC
CASSIYNEQFF
>few|TRBD1|TRBV29-1|TRBJ1-1
TGCAGCGCCGGACAGGGGAACACTGAAGCTTTCTTT
CSAGQGNTEAFF
>.|.|TRBV2|TRBJ1-1
TGTGCCAGCACCACCCAGAGTCGGGGTGAAGCTTTCTTT
CASTTQSRGEAFF
>.|.|TRBV30|TRBJ1-2
TGTGCCTGGAGTGTACAGGATAACTATGGCTACACCTTC
CAWSVQDNYGYTF
>.|.|TRBV29-1|TRBJ2-3
TGCAGCGCTACTCCTTCGGGAGCTGTCAATACGCAGTATTTT
CSATPSGAVNTQYF
>.|.|TRBV30|TRBJ1-2
TGTGCCTGGAAAGGACAGAGCGGCTACACCTTC
CAWKGQSGYTF
>.|.|TRBV4-3|TRBJ2-7
TGCGCCAGCAGCCAAGATGTGAGGACTTTCGCCGAGCAGTACTTC
CASSQDVRTFAEQYF
>.|TRBD2|TRBV29-1|TRBJ2-1
TGCAGCGTTGGGGTTAGCGGGAGCTACAATGAGCAGTTCTTC
CSVGVSGSYNEQFF
>.|.|TRBV29-1|TRBJ2-3
TGCAGCGTTAACTCTTTCAGGGGACCCACAGATACGCAGTATTTT
CSVNSFRGPTDTQYF
>.|TRBD2|TRBV30|TRBJ2-7
TGTGCCTGGAGTGGCGGGGGACTCTCCTACGAGCAGTACTTC
CAWSGGGLSYEQYF
>.|.|TRBV30|TRBJ2-7
TGTGCCTGGAGGGCAACCGGGACGATCTCCTCGGGCGAGCAGTACTTC
CAWRATGTISSGEQYF
>.|TRBD2|TRBV10-3|TRBJ2-3
TGTGCCATCAGTGAGGGACCGGGACTAGCGGGAGGGCCTATAGATACGCAGTATTTT
CAISEGPGLAGGPIDTQYF
>.|TRBD1|TRBV23-1|TRBJ2-3
TGCGCCAGCAGTCAAGAGGGGGCGCGAATCACAGATACGCAGTATTTT
CASSQEGARITDTQYF
>.|.|TRBV10-3|TRBJ2-3
TGTGCCATCAGTGATGGGACCAGAACAGATACGCAGTATTTT
CAISDGTRTDTQYF
>.|.|TRBV30|TRBJ1-2
TGTGCCTGGAGTGTACTGGGGGCGAACTATGGCTACACCTTC
CAWSVLGANYGYTF
>.|TRBD1|TRBV30|TRBJ2-1
TGTGCCTGGGGTCGCCAACGTAGAGGACAGGTTTACCGTGAGCAGTTCTTC
CAWGRQRRGQVYREQFF
>few|.|TRBV29-1|TRBJ1-4
TGCAGCGTCAGCCCCGCGGGTGAAAAACTGTTTTTT
CSVSPAGEKLFF
>few|.|TRBV29-1|TRBJ2-1
TGCAGCGTTGAAGATGACCCCAGGCCTTACAATGAGCAGTTCTTC
CSVEDDPRPYNEQFF
>.|.|TRBV29-1|TRBJ1-2
TGCAGCGTTGAAGAGAACGGCCGAACGGGCGGCTACACCTTC
CSVEENGRTGGYTF
>few|.|TRBV7-8|TRBJ2-3
TGTGCCAGCAGCCCACGGACGGAAGTGGGGGATACGCAGTATTTT
CASSPRTEVGDTQYF
>.|TRBD2|TRBV6-6|TRBJ2-7
TGTGCCAGCGGGAGGGACGGATCCTACGAGCAGTACTTC
CASGRDGSYEQYF
>.|TRBD1|TRBV11-2|TRBJ2-3
TGTGCCAGCAGCTTAGGGGACAGGGCCGACACAGATACGCAGTATTTT
CASSLGDRADTDTQYF
>.|TRBD2|TRBV29-1|TRBJ2-7
TGCAGCGCGCTGAGCGGGAGTGGGTACGAGCAGTACTTC
CSALSGSGYEQYF
>.|TRBD2|TRBV27|TRBJ2-1
TGTGCCAGCGGGTGGGGACTAGCGACCAATGAGCAGTTCTTC
CASGWGLATNEQFF
>few|.|TRBV7-6|TRBJ2-1
TGTGCCAGCAGCACCGAAGGGCTAGCAAACAATGAGCAGTTCTTC
CASSTEGLANNEQFF
>.|.|TRBV25-1|TRBJ2-3
TGTGCCAGCAGTGATTCGGGCAGACTCACAGATACGCAGTATTTT
CASSDSGRLTDTQYF
>few|.|TRBV28|TRBJ2-4
TGTGCCAGCCTGGGTGGCTTTCGGCCCCAATTAGCCAAAAACATTCAGTACTTC
CASLGGFRPQLAKNIQYF
>.|TRBD2|TRBV19|TRBJ2-1
TGTGCCAGTACCAATGCGTTGACTAGCGGCTACGCCTACAATGAGCAGTTCTTC
CASTNALTSGYAYNEQFF
>few|.|TRBV29-1|TRBJ1-1
TGCAGCGTTGGTCACACTGAAGCTTTCTTT
CSVGHTEAFF
>.|.|TRBV12-2|TRBJ2-1
TGTGCAAGTCGCTTTGCGGGACCTAAGGGTTACAATGAGCAGTTCTTC
CASRFAGPKGYNEQFF
>.|.|TRBV5-1|TRBJ2-6
TGCGCCAGCAGCTTGCAGACAGGCGGGCCCTCTGGGGCCAACGTCCTGACTTTC
CASSLQTGGPSGANVLTF
>few|.|TRBV30|TRBJ2-1
TGTGCCTGGAGTCCGAGTTGGGAGCAGTTCTTC
CAWSPSWEQFF
>.|.|TRBV29-1|TRBJ1-5
TGCAGCGTTGTACAGGATAGCAATCAGCCCCAGCATTTT
CSVVQDSNQPQHF
>.|.|TRBV4-3|TRBJ2-2
TGCGCCAGCAGCCTAGGTCCCGGGGAGCTGTTTTTT
CASSLGPGELFF
>.|.|TRBV7-2|TRBJ2-7
TGTGCCAGCACATCGCGTAACTCCTACGAGCAGTACTTC
CASTSRNSYEQYF
>.|TRBD2|TRBV19|TRBJ2-7
TGTGCCAGTAGTATGACTAGCGGGAGCCTACGTGAGCAGTACTTC
CASSMTSGSLREQYF
>.|.|TRBV7-2|TRBJ2-7
TGTGCCAGCAGCTTAGATGCTGGGACGCGGGAGCAGTACTTC
CASSLDAGTREQYF
>.|.|TRBV29-1|TRBJ1-5
TGCAGCGTTGCCCTTACCAATAGCAATCAGCCCCAGCATTTT
CSVALTNSNQPQHF
>.|TRBD2|TRBV28|TRBJ2-3
TGTGCCAGCAGTTGGACTAGCGGGAGGATGGCGTGGGATACGCAGTATTTT
CASSWTSGRMAWDTQYF
>.|TRBD1|TRBV25-1|TRBJ1-6
TGTGCCAGCACCACAGGGGCTAATTCACCCCTCCACTTT
CASTTGANSPLHF
>.|TRBD1|TRBV9|TRBJ2-7
TGTGCCAGCAGCGTAGCCGGGGACAGGGGAACTTCCTACGAGCAGTACTTC
CASSVAGDRGTSYEQYF
>.|.|TRBV7-2|TRBJ1-1
TGTGCCAGCAGCTACGCCCGGACGAACACTGAAGCTTTCTTT
CASSYARTNTEAFF
>.|.|TRBV29-1|TRBJ2-1
TGCAGCGCTAGGGTAGATGAGCAGTTCTTC
CSARVDEQFF
>.|.|TRBV30|TRBJ2-7
TGTGCCTGGAGTGTAAGGCAGCTTAGTTACGAGCAGTACTTC
CAWSVRQLSYEQYF
>.|.|TRBV7-2|TRBJ1-1
TGTGCCAGCAGCTCGACGGGACACGGTAACACTGAAGCTTTCTTT
CASSSTGHGNTEAFF
>.|TRBD2|TRBV7-2|TRBJ2-5
TGTGCCAGCAGCTTAGATGGGGGGGTCCAAGAGACCCAGTACTTC
CASSLDGGVQETQYF
>.|.|TRBV6-6|TRBJ2-2
TGTGCCAGCAGACCCCCCAGTGCCGGGGAGCTGTTTTTT
CASRPPSAGELFF
>.|.|TRBV13|TRBJ2-2
TGTGCCAGCAGCATCCTAGGTGGAGTTGACACCGGGGAGCTGTTTTTT
CASSILGGVDTGELFF